The rows below give T cell receptor beta chains drawn from one sample of a study of cytomegalovirus exposure and HLA in healthy donors. Profiled with immunoSEQ multiplex PCR; TCRdb holds only in-frame clones, not every one. The sample contains more than 95,000 clones, about 69% of which appear only once. The source material was PBMCs. Source of these receptors: a woman between 18 and 30 years old in good health and CMV-seronegative. The CDR3 runs from the conserved cysteine through the conserved F or W. Each record gives: D gene, J gene, clone size, V gene, CDR3 protein, CDR3 DNA. The D gene is left open where the match is weak. Size values are once, few and many counts, or a class for expanded clones, and some rows have none.

d_gene: NA; j_gene: TRBJ2-7; abundance: NA; v_gene: TRBV5-1; CDR3aa: CASSLSPAVDEQYF; CDR3nt: TGCGCCAGCAGCTTGTCCCCGGCGGTGGACGAGCAGTACTTC
d_gene: NA; j_gene: TRBJ2-1; abundance: NA; v_gene: TRBV7-9; CDR3aa: CASSRSSYNEQFF; CDR3nt: TGTGCCAGCAGCCGTAGCTCCTACAATGAGCAGTTCTTC
d_gene: TRBD1; j_gene: TRBJ2-7; abundance: NA; v_gene: TRBV15; CDR3aa: CATSRAMGQTTSYEQYF; CDR3nt: TGTGCCACCAGCAGAGCTATGGGACAGACTACCTCCTACGAGCAGTACTTC
d_gene: TRBD2; j_gene: TRBJ2-2; abundance: NA; v_gene: TRBV5-4; CDR3aa: CASSQEGNGGGATGELFF; CDR3nt: TGTGCCAGCAGCCAAGAAGGGAACGGCGGGGGGGCCACCGGGGAGCTGTTTTTT
d_gene: TRBD1; j_gene: TRBJ2-7; abundance: few; v_gene: TRBV11-2; CDR3aa: CASRDGTERAYEQYF; CDR3nt: TGTGCCAGCAGAGACGGGACAGAGAGAGCCTACGAGCAGTACTTC
d_gene: TRBD1; j_gene: TRBJ2-7; abundance: NA; v_gene: TRBV5-1; CDR3aa: CASSFSTGESNEQYF; CDR3nt: TGCGCCAGCAGCTTTTCGACAGGGGAGTCCAACGAGCAGTACTTC
d_gene: TRBD1; j_gene: TRBJ2-7; abundance: NA; v_gene: TRBV5-1; CDR3aa: CASSFWDRVYEQYF; CDR3nt: TGCGCCAGCAGCTTTTGGGACAGGGTCTACGAGCAGTACTTC
d_gene: TRBD2; j_gene: TRBJ2-1; abundance: NA; v_gene: TRBV10-1; CDR3aa: CASSGQGLAGNEQFF; CDR3nt: TGCGCCAGCAGTGGCCAGGGACTAGCGGGGAATGAGCAGTTCTTC
d_gene: NA; j_gene: TRBJ1-2; abundance: NA; v_gene: TRBV7-6; CDR3aa: CASSQYGYTF; CDR3nt: TGTGCCAGCAGCCAATATGGCTACACCTTC
d_gene: TRBD2; j_gene: TRBJ2-7; abundance: NA; v_gene: TRBV19; CDR3aa: CASSMTLAGGPAARSYEQYF; CDR3nt: TGTGCCAGTAGTATGACACTAGCGGGGGGGCCGGCGGCTAGATCCTACGAGCAGTACTTC
d_gene: NA; j_gene: TRBJ1-1; abundance: NA; v_gene: TRBV28; CDR3aa: CASSFLGVAEAFF; CDR3nt: TGTGCCAGCAGTTTCTTGGGCGTCGCTGAAGCTTTCTTT
d_gene: NA; j_gene: TRBJ2-1; abundance: NA; v_gene: TRBV7-3; CDR3aa: CASSLTGGSYNEQFF; CDR3nt: TGTGCCAGCAGCTTAACAGGGGGCTCCTACAATGAGCAGTTCTTC
d_gene: NA; j_gene: TRBJ1-6; abundance: few; v_gene: TRBV7-9; CDR3aa: CASRVGADNSPLHF; CDR3nt: TGTGCCAGCAGAGTAGGTGCGGATAATTCACCCCTCCACTTT
d_gene: NA; j_gene: TRBJ1-1; abundance: NA; v_gene: TRBV30; CDR3aa: CAWSVFNTEAFF; CDR3nt: TGTGCCTGGAGTGTCTTTAACACTGAAGCTTTCTTT
d_gene: NA; j_gene: TRBJ1-5; abundance: few; v_gene: TRBV5-6; CDR3aa: CASSSGGGGRQPQHF; CDR3nt: TGTGCCAGCAGTTCCGGCGGGGGAGGTAGGCAGCCCCAGCATTTT
d_gene: NA; j_gene: TRBJ2-1; abundance: NA; v_gene: TRBV5-4; CDR3aa: CASSYGRAEYNEQFF; CDR3nt: TGTGCCAGCAGCTATGGGCGGGCTGAGTACAATGAGCAGTTCTTC
d_gene: TRBD1; j_gene: TRBJ1-1; abundance: NA; v_gene: TRBV5-1; CDR3aa: CASSSTQGAGTEAFF; CDR3nt: TGCGCCAGCAGCTCTACACAGGGGGCTGGTACTGAAGCTTTCTTT
d_gene: TRBD1; j_gene: TRBJ1-5; abundance: NA; v_gene: TRBV28; CDR3aa: CASRGQGAPSEPQHF; CDR3nt: TGTGCCAGCAGAGGACAGGGGGCTCCCTCTGAACCCCAGCATTTT
d_gene: NA; j_gene: TRBJ1-2; abundance: NA; v_gene: TRBV6-5; CDR3aa: CASSPLTAGLNGYTF; CDR3nt: TGTGCCAGCAGTCCCCTTACCGCTGGGCTTAATGGCTACACCTTC
d_gene: NA; j_gene: TRBJ1-4; abundance: NA; v_gene: TRBV6-5; CDR3aa: CASSYSIFQRNEKLFF; CDR3nt: TGTGCCAGCAGTTACTCTATCTTCCAGCGCAATGAAAAACTGTTTTTT
d_gene: NA; j_gene: TRBJ1-1; abundance: few; v_gene: TRBV6-6; CDR3aa: CASSYLNTEAFF; CDR3nt: TGTGCCAGCAGCTACTTAAACACTGAAGCTTTCTTT
d_gene: TRBD2; j_gene: TRBJ2-1; abundance: NA; v_gene: TRBV4-2; CDR3aa: CASSSQPGLANNEQFF; CDR3nt: TGTGCCAGCAGCTCCCAACCGGGACTAGCGAACAATGAGCAGTTCTTC
d_gene: TRBD2; j_gene: TRBJ2-1; abundance: NA; v_gene: TRBV30; CDR3aa: CAWVPSGSFPLNEQFF; CDR3nt: TGTGCCTGGGTACCGAGCGGGAGCTTCCCCCTCAATGAGCAGTTCTTC
d_gene: TRBD1; j_gene: TRBJ1-2; abundance: NA; v_gene: TRBV5-4; CDR3aa: CASSLQGGGYTF; CDR3nt: TGTGCCAGCAGCCTACAGGGGGGCGGCTACACCTTC
d_gene: NA; j_gene: TRBJ2-6; abundance: NA; v_gene: TRBV6-5; CDR3aa: CASSYSAISGANVLTF; CDR3nt: TGTGCCAGCAGTTACTCTGCGATCTCTGGGGCCAACGTCCTGACTTTC
d_gene: TRBD1; j_gene: TRBJ1-1; abundance: once; v_gene: TRBV5-1; CDR3aa: CASSSTGTGRDTEAFF; CDR3nt: TGCGCCAGCAGCTCAACCGGGACAGGGAGGGACACTGAAGCTTTCTTT
d_gene: NA; j_gene: TRBJ1-1; abundance: NA; v_gene: TRBV7-9; CDR3aa: CASSLRGNTEAFF; CDR3nt: TGTGCCAGCAGCTTGAGAGGGAACACTGAAGCTTTCTTT
d_gene: TRBD1; j_gene: TRBJ2-7; abundance: few; v_gene: TRBV14; CDR3aa: CASSEGQGAYEQYF; CDR3nt: TGTGCCAGCAGCGAGGGACAGGGGGCCTACGAGCAGTACTTC
d_gene: TRBD1; j_gene: TRBJ2-3; abundance: NA; v_gene: TRBV2; CDR3aa: CASGKGGVDTQYF; CDR3nt: TGTGCCAGCGGGAAAGGGGGCGTAGATACGCAGTATTTT
d_gene: NA; j_gene: TRBJ1-1; abundance: NA; v_gene: TRBV13; CDR3aa: CASSFRHSFEAFF; CDR3nt: TGTGCCAGCAGCTTCCGACATTCTTTTGAAGCTTTCTTT
d_gene: NA; j_gene: TRBJ2-5; abundance: NA; v_gene: TRBV13; CDR3aa: CASSLGQWGEETQYF; CDR3nt: TGTGCCAGCAGCTTAGGCCAGTGGGGGGAAGAGACCCAGTACTTC
d_gene: NA; j_gene: TRBJ2-1; abundance: NA; v_gene: TRBV30; CDR3aa: CAWSPGIEQFF; CDR3nt: TGTGCCTGGAGTCCAGGGATTGAGCAGTTCTTC
d_gene: TRBD1; j_gene: TRBJ1-5; abundance: NA; v_gene: TRBV7-2; CDR3aa: CASSFDRANQPQHF; CDR3nt: TGTGCCAGCAGCTTCGACAGGGCCAATCAGCCCCAGCATTTT
d_gene: TRBD2; j_gene: TRBJ2-7; abundance: NA; v_gene: TRBV5-4; CDR3aa: CASSLGTISGGGYEQYF; CDR3nt: TGTGCCAGCAGCTTGGGAACCATTAGCGGGGGTGGTTACGAGCAGTACTTC
d_gene: TRBD1; j_gene: TRBJ1-1; abundance: few; v_gene: TRBV5-1; CDR3aa: CASSAGTGGWNTEAFF; CDR3nt: TGCGCCAGCAGCGCCGGGACAGGGGGCTGGAACACTGAAGCTTTCTTT
d_gene: NA; j_gene: TRBJ1-1; abundance: NA; v_gene: TRBV10-1; CDR3aa: CASSDLQDPTEAFF; CDR3nt: TGCGCCAGCAGTGACCTACAGGATCCCACTGAAGCTTTCTTT
d_gene: NA; j_gene: TRBJ1-4; abundance: NA; v_gene: TRBV28; CDR3aa: CASSFPFATNEKLFF; CDR3nt: TGTGCCAGCAGTTTCCCATTTGCAACTAATGAAAAACTGTTTTTT